This TCR beta chain comes out of a study of blood T cell repertoires in COVID-19. Looked up from germline, CDR1 is MNHEY and CDR2 is SVGAGI. This CDR3 comprises 13 residues. V gave up 6 bases and J gave up 4 bases, with 9 bases separating them. In the study's own analysis: Reference gene primer amplification in the assay estimated nucleated cell counts. Assay used: immunoSEQ multiplex PCR; TCRdb lists only in-frame clones, some missing. The V and J calls and clone size come from that table; D and trimming were worked out from the DNA. The data hold about 49,000 clones, with 86% observed a single time.

The receptor comes from a man aged 35-49 years with active COVID-19. The gene calls are TRBV6-5 and TRBJ2-2; tentative D call: TRBD1 (5 bases). Material: peripheral blood. CDR3 protein: CASRFRATGELFF. The CDR3 region has the DNA TGTGCCAGCAGATTCAGGGCCACCGGGGAGCTGTTTTTT.